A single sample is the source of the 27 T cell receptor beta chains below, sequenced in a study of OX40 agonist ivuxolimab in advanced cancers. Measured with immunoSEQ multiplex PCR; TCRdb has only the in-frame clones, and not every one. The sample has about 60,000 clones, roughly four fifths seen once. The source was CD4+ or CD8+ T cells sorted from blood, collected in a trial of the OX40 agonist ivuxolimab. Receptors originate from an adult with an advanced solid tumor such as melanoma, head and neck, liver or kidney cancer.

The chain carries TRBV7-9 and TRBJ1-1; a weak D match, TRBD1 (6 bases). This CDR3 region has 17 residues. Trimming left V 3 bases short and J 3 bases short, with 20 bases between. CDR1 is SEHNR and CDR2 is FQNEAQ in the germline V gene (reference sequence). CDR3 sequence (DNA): TGTGCCAGCAGCTTCGCAGGGGTGATCCAACGGGACACTGAAGCTTTCTTT. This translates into CASSFAGVIQRDTEAFF.

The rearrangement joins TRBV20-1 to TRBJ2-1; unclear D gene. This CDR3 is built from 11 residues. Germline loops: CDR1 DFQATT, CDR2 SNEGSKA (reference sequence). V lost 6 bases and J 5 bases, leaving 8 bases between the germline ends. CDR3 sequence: CSAQLNNEQFF. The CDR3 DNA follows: TGCAGTGCCCAATTAAACAATGAGCAGTTCTTC.

Here the CDR3 DNA reads TGTGCCAGTAGTCACAGCGGGAGGGCGAACACCGGGGAGCTGTTTTTT. This gives the protein CASSHSGRANTGELFF. The chain recombines TRBV19 with TRBJ2-2, with TRBD2 identical over 10 bases. Germline loops: CDR1 LNHDA, CDR2 SQIVND (reference sequence). Losses at the gene ends were 5 bases for V and 0 bases for J; bases not matched to a gene: 3. The CDR3 is 16 residues long.

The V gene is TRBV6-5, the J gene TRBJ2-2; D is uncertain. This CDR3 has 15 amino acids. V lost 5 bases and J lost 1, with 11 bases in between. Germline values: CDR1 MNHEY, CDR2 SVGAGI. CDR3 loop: CASSRWTVNTGELFF. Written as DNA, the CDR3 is TGTGCCAGCAGTAGGTGGACGGTGAACACCGGGGAGCTGTTTTTT.

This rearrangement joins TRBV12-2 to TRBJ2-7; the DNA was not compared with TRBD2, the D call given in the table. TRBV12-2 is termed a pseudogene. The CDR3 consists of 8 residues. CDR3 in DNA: TGTGCAAGTCGCCTCTGCGATTTC. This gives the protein CASRLCDF.

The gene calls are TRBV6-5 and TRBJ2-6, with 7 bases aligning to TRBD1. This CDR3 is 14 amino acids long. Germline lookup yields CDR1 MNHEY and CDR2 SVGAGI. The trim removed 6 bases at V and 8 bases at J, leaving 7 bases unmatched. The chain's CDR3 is CASRTGSRTNVLTF. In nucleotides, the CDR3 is TGTGCCAGCAGGACAGGGAGTAGGACCAACGTCCTGACTTTC.

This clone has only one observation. The CDR3 loop reads CASSQDPGPNSYNEQFF. The DNA for the CDR3 is TGCGCCAGCAGCCAAGATCCTGGACCTAACTCCTACAATGAGCAGTTCTTC. The chain is built from TRBV4-1 and TRBJ2-1; D gene unclear. The CDR3 runs 17 residues. The V end was cut by 0 bases, the J end by 0 bases, with 12 bases between. Germline loops: CDR1 MGHRA, CDR2 YSYEKL.

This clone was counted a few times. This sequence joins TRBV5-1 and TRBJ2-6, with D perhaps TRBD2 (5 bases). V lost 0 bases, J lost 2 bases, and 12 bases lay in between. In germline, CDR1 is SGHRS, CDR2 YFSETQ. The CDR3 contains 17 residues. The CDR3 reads CASSLATGSTGANVLTF. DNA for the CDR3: TGCGCCAGCAGCTTGGCCACGGGGAGCACTGGGGCCAACGTCCTGACTTTC. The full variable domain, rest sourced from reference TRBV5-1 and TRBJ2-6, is KAGVTQTPRYLIKTRGQQVTLSCSPISGHRSVSWYQQTPGQGLQFLFEYFSETQRNKGNFPGRFSGRQFSNSRSEMNVSTLELGDSALYLCASSLATGSTGANVLTFGAGSRLTVL.

This chain's CDR3 is CASSLATGTALQYF. CDR3 coding DNA: TGTGCCAGCAGCTTAGCGACTGGGACAGCCCTCCAGTATTTT. The chain couples TRBV7-6 to TRBJ2-3; 7 bases line up with TRBD1. The CDR3 extends over 14 amino acids. With V trimmed by 0 bases and J by 12 bases, 9 bases remained unmatched. Germline-derived CDR1 and CDR2 are SGHVS and FNYEAQ.

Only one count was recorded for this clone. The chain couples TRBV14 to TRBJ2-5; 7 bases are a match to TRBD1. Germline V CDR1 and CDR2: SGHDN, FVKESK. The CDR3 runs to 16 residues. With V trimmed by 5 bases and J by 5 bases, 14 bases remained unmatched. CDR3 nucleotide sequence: TGTGCCAGCAGCTTTCGCCGGGACAGAGGTGGCGAGACCCAGTACTTC. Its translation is CASSFRRDRGGETQYF. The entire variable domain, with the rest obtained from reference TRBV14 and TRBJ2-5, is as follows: EAGVTQFPSHSVIEKGQTVTLRCDPISGHDNLYWYRRVMGKEIKFLLHFVKESKQDESGMPNNRFLAERTGGTYSTLKVQPAELEDSGVYFCASSFRRDRGGETQYFGPGTRLLVL.

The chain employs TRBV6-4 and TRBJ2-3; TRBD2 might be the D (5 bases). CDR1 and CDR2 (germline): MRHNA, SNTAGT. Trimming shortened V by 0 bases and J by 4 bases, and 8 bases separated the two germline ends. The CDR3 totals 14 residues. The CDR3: CASSDSPGSDTQYF. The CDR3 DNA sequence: TGTGCCAGCAGTGACTCCCCGGGATCAGATACGCAGTATTTT.

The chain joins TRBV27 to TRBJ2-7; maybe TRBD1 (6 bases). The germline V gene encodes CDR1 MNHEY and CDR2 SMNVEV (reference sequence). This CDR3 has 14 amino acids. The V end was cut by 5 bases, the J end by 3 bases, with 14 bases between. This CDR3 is CASSPFGTNYEQYF. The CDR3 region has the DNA TGTGCCAGCAGTCCTTTTGGGACAAACTACGAGCAGTACTTC.

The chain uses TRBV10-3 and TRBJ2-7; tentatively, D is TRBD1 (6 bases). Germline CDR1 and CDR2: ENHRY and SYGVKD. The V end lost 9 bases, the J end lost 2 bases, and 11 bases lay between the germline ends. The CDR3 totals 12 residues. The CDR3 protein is CAIRTDAYEQYF. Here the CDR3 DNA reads TGTGCCATTAGGACAGACGCCTACGAGCAGTACTTC.

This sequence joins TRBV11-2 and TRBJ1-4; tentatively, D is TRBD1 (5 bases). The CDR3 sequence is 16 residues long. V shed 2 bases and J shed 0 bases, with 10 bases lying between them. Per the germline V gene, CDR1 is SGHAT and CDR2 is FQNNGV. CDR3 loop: CASSLQGSTTNEKLFF. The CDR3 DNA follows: TGTGCCAGCAGCTTACAGGGCAGCACAACTAATGAAAAACTGTTTTTT.

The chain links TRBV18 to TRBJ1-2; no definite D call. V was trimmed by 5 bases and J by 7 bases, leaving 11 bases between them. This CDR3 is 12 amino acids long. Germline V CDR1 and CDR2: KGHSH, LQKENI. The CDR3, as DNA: TGTGCCAGCTCATATAATTCAGTTGGCTACACCTTC. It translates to CASSYNSVGYTF.

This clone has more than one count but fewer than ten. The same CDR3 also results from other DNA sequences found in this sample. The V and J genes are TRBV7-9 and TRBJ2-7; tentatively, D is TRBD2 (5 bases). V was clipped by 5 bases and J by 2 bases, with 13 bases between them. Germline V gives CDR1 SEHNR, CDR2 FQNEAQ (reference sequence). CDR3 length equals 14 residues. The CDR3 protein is CASSPRTGTYEQYF. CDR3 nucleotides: TGTGCCAGCAGCCCTCGGACGGGAACCTACGAGCAGTACTTC. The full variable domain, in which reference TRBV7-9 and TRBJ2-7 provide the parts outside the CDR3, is DTGVSQNPRHKITKRGQNVTFRCDPISEHNRLYWYRQTLGQGPEFLTYFQNEAQLEKSRLLSDRFSAERPKGSFSTLEIQRTEQGDSAMYLCASSPRTGTYEQYFGPGTRLTVT.

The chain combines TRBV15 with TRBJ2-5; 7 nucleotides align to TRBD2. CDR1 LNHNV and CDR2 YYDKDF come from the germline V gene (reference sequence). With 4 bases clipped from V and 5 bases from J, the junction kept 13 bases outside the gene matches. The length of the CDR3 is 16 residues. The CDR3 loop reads CATSTNAPGLSETQYF. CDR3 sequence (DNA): TGTGCCACCAGCACTAACGCACCGGGACTAAGCGAGACCCAGTACTTC.

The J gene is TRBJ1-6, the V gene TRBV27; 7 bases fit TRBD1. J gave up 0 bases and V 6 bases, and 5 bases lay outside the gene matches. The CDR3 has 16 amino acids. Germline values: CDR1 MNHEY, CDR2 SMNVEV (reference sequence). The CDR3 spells CASRPTGTSYNSPLHF. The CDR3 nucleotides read TGTGCCAGCAGGCCGACAGGGACCTCCTATAATTCACCCCTCCACTTT.

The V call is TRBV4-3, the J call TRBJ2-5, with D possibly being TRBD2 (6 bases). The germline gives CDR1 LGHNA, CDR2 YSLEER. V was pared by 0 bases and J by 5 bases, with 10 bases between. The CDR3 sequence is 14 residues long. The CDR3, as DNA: TGCGCCAGCAGCCAAGAGACTAGAGGCGAGACCCAGTACTTC. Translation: CASSQETRGETQYF.

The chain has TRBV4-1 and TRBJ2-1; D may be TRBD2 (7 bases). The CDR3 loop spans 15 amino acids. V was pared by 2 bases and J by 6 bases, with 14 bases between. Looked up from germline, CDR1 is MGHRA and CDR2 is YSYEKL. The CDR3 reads CASSQRGDYPNEQFF. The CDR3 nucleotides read TGCGCCAGCAGCCAAAGGGGGGACTACCCCAATGAGCAGTTCTTC.

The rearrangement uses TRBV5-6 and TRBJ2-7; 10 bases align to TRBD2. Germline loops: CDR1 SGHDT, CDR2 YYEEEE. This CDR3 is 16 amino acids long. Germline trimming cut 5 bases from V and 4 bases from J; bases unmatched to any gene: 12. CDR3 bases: TGTGCCAGCAGTCGGGCGGGGAGCGGGAGGGAGTACGAGCAGTACTTC. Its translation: CASSRAGSGREYEQYF.

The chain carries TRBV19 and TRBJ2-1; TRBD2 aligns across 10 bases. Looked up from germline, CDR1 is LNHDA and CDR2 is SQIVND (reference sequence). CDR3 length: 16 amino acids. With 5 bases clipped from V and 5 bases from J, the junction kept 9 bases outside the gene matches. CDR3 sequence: CASSVRTSGRNNEQFF. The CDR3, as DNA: TGTGCCAGTAGTGTGCGGACTAGCGGACGAAACAATGAGCAGTTCTTC.

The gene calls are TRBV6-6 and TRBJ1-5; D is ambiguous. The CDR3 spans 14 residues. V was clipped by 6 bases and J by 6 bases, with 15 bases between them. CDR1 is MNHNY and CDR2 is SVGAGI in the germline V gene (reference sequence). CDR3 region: CASRSPGFGQPQHF. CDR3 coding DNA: TGTGCCAGCAGATCACCGGGTTTCGGTCAGCCCCAGCATTTT.

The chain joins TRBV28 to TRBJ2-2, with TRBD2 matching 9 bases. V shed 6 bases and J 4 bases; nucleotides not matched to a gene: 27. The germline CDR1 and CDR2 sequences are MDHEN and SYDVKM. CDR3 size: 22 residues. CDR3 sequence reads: CASSLIKQTRLAGVTPTGELFF. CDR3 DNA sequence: TGTGCCAGCAGCCTAATCAAACAAACTCGTTTAGCGGGAGTCACCCCCACCGGGGAGCTGTTTTTT.

CDR3 loop: CASSPHTDTEAFF. The CDR3 DNA sequence: TGTGCCAGCAGCCCCCATACGGACACTGAAGCTTTCTTT. The chain is built from TRBV9 and TRBJ1-1; the D is unclear. The CDR3 sequence is 13 residues long. Trimming pared 4 bases from V and 3 bases from J, leaving 10 bases between. Germline loops: CDR1 SGDLS, CDR2 YYNGEE.

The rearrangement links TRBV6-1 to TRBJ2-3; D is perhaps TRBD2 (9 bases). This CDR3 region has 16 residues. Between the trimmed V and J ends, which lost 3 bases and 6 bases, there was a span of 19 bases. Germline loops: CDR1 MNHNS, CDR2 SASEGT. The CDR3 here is CASSDPSGRTGDTQYF. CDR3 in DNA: TGTGCCAGCAGTGATCCAAGCGGGAGGACAGGGGATACGCAGTATTTT.

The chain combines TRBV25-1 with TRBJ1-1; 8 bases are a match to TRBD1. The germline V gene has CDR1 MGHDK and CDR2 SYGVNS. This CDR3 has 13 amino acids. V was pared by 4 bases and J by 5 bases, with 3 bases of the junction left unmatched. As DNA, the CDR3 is TGTGCCAGCAGTGGACAGGGGAAGACTGAAGCTTTCTTT. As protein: CASSGQGKTEAFF.